The 30 T cell receptor beta chains in this list originate from one sample, sequenced in a study of T cell responses to AZD1222 COVID-19 vaccine. Profiled with immunoSEQ multiplex PCR; TCRdb holds only in-frame clones, not every one. The sample includes around 99,000 clones, approximately 93% of them seen just once. Sequences were derived from peripheral blood, sampled 28 days after the second AZD1222 dose. The origin of the receptors is an adult who received the AZD1222 COVID-19 vaccine.

V usage is TRBV18 and J usage is TRBJ2-1; 7 bases line up with TRBD1. Germline CDR1 reads KGHSH; CDR2 reads LQKENI. J was trimmed by 8 bases and V by 1 base; bases with no gene match: 2. CDR3 length: 13 amino acids. CDR3 sequence: CASSPLGGDEQFF. The CDR3 DNA sequence: TGTGCCAGCTCACCACTAGGGGGCGATGAGCAGTTCTTC. The whole variable domain, remainder taken from reference TRBV18 and TRBJ2-1, is NAGVMQNPRHLVRRRGQEARLRCSPMKGHSHVYWYRQLPEEGLKFMVYLQKENIIDESGMPKERFSAEFPKEGPSILRIQQVVRGDSAAYFCASSPLGGDEQFFGPGTRLTVL.

The chain joins TRBV30 to TRBJ1-5; D possibly corresponds to TRBD1 (5 bases). CDR1 and CDR2 (germline): GTSNPN, SVGIG (reference sequence). Trimming removed 3 bases from V and 0 bases from J, with 15 bases in between. The CDR3 covers 16 residues. The CDR3 DNA is TGTGCCTGGAGAAGGGAAGGCAGGGATAGCAATCAGCCCCAGCATTTT. This gives the protein CAWRREGRDSNQPQHF.

The rearrangement uses TRBV6-5 and TRBJ1-4, with 10 nucleotides matching TRBD1. Germline lookup yields CDR1 MNHEY and CDR2 SVGAGI. This CDR3 comprises 14 residues. V gave up 6 bases and J gave up 7 bases; unmatched junction bases: 5. As DNA, the CDR3 is TGTGCCAGCAGACGACAGGGGGCGGGTGAAAAACTGTTTTTT. Translating gives CASRRQGAGEKLFF.

The chain recombines TRBV7-2 with TRBJ1-5; D remains unclear. This CDR3 has 15 residues. Germline assignment: CDR1 SGHTA and CDR2 FQGNSA. The ends were cut back, 1 base at V and 0 bases at J, with 7 bases in the middle. CDR3 sequence (DNA): TGTGCCAGCAGCTTAGACTACACTAGCAATCAGCCCCAGCATTTT. Residues: CASSLDYTSNQPQHF.

The V and J genes are TRBV15 and TRBJ2-7, with no clear D. V shed 0 bases and J shed 0 bases, with 9 bases lying between them. CDR3 length equals 15 residues. Germline V lookup: CDR1 LNHNV, CDR2 YYDKDF (reference sequence). CDR3 region: CATSRDLATSYEQYF. CDR3 sequence (DNA): TGTGCCACCAGCAGAGATCTGGCTACCTCCTACGAGCAGTACTTC.

The chain joins TRBV7-2 to TRBJ2-3; D gene unclear. Germline CDR1 is SGHTA and CDR2 is FQGNSA. V gave up 5 bases and J gave up 1 base, with 13 bases separating them. This CDR3 is built from 15 residues. CDR3 region: CASSPPGGGTDTQYF. The DNA of the CDR3 is TGTGCCAGCAGCCCTCCCGGCGGAGGCACAGATACGCAGTATTTT.

This clone has just a few counts. V is TRBV12-3 or TRBV12-4 and J is TRBJ2-1, with a possible D match to TRBD2 (7 bases). V was clipped by 3 bases and J by 10 bases, with 13 bases between them. The CDR3 is 13 residues long. The CDR3 coding sequence is TGTGCCAGCAGTTTCCCGAAGGGGGGGGAGCAGTTCTTC. Translation gives CASSFPKGGEQFF.

V is TRBV4-1 and J is TRBJ1-1; D ambiguous. The length of the CDR3 is 15 residues. Looked up from germline, CDR1 is MGHRA and CDR2 is YSYEKL. V lost 3 bases to trimming and J lost 4 bases, with 15 bases between them. In DNA form, the CDR3 reads TGCGCCAGCAGCCAGAGCCCAAAGGGCATCACTGAAGCTTTCTTT. Protein: CASSQSPKGITEAFF.

This chain joins TRBV5-4 and TRBJ2-1; 8 bases line up with TRBD1. The germline V gene encodes CDR1 SGHNT and CDR2 YYREEE (reference sequence). This CDR3 comprises 17 residues. V shed 6 bases, J shed 7 bases, and the junction held 18 bases outside the gene matches. Here the CDR3 reads CASIPGRGRGQGNEQFF. In DNA form, the CDR3 reads TGTGCCAGCATCCCTGGACGGGGCAGGGGGCAGGGTAATGAGCAGTTCTTC.

DNA of the CDR3: TGTGCCAGCAGCCCCCGGGACAGGAGTCCGTCGGGGAAGTATTTT. Its translation: CASSPRDRSPSGKYF. The J gene is TRBJ2-3, the V gene TRBV2, with 8 positions matching TRBD1. The germline CDR1 and CDR2 sequences are SNHLY and FYNNEI. The CDR3 length is 15 residues. V lost 6 bases to trimming and J lost 13 bases; unmatched junction nucleotides: 18.

In this sample, this clone turned up once. The V call is TRBV2, the J call TRBJ1-2; maybe TRBD1 (5 bases). V lost 2 bases, J lost 5 bases, and 12 bases lay in between. CDR3 size: 14 residues. The germline V gene has CDR1 SNHLY and CDR2 FYNNEI. DNA for the CDR3: TGTGCCAGCAGTGAATCGGGGGATGGATATGGCTACACCTTC. Translated: CASSESGDGYGYTF.

This clone was seen once. The chain joins TRBV28 to TRBJ2-2; 7 nucleotides align to TRBD1. Germline V lookup: CDR1 MDHEN, CDR2 SYDVKM. The J segment lost 0 bases and the V segment lost 2 bases, leaving 3 bases of the junction unmatched. The CDR3 length is 16 residues. CDR3 loop: CASSLRGGANTGELFF. The CDR3 coding sequence is TGTGCCAGCAGTTTAAGAGGGGGCGCGAACACCGGGGAGCTGTTTTTT.

V and J are TRBV27 and TRBJ1-2; D is possibly TRBD1 (6 bases). Germline V CDR1 and CDR2: MNHEY, SMNVEV (reference sequence). The CDR3 spans 13 residues. The ends were cut back, 5 bases at V and 3 bases at J, with 10 bases in the middle. CDR3 sequence: CASSLRTDYGYTF. The DNA of the CDR3 is TGTGCCAGCAGTCTGAGGACAGACTATGGCTACACCTTC.

The CDR3 here is CASSINGHIYGYTF. CDR3 coding DNA: TGTGCCAGCAGCATCAATGGACACATCTATGGCTACACCTTC. The chain is built from TRBV28 and TRBJ1-2; D possibly corresponds to TRBD1 (5 bases). CDR1 is MDHEN, CDR2 SYDVKM, per germline. Trimming pared 6 bases from V and 4 bases from J, leaving 15 bases between. This CDR3 is built from 14 residues.

This sequence joins TRBV28 and TRBJ1-2, with D tentatively TRBD1 (6 bases). CDR3 length: 13 amino acids. Germline V gene data show CDR1 as MDHEN and CDR2 as SYDVKM. The V gene lost 5 bases and the J gene lost 4 bases, with 11 bases spanning the gap. CDR3 in amino acids: CASSVQGSYGYTF. CDR3 nucleotides: TGTGCCAGCAGTGTACAGGGTTCCTATGGCTACACCTTC.

This chain connects TRBV4-1 to TRBJ1-2; 9 bases line up with TRBD1. The CDR3 totals 14 residues. The V segment lost 0 bases and the J segment 6 bases; nucleotides outside the gene matches: 2. Germline V gives CDR1 MGHRA, CDR2 YSYEKL. DNA for the CDR3: TGCGCCAGCAGCCAAGACCGGACAGGGGATGGCTACACCTTC. This encodes CASSQDRTGDGYTF.

The chain carries TRBV19 and TRBJ2-3, with D possibly matching TRBD2 (5 bases). The V and J ends lost 3 bases and 6 bases respectively, with 7 bases between them. Germline assignment: CDR1 LNHDA and CDR2 SQIVND (reference sequence). CDR3 length: 12 residues. The CDR3 spells CASSMASDTQYF. The CDR3 nucleotides are TGTGCCAGTAGTATGGCTAGCGATACGCAGTATTTT.

This chain uses TRBV5-1 with TRBJ2-4, with D tentatively TRBD2 (6 bases). Trimming removed 4 bases from V and 7 bases from J, with 12 bases in between. The CDR3 is 13 amino acids. Germline V lookup: CDR1 SGHRS, CDR2 YFSETQ. DNA of the CDR3: TGCGCCAGCAGCCCAGTGGGACTGAACATTCAGTACTTC. Protein product: CASSPVGLNIQYF.

The count of this clone is one. The CDR3 here is CASSVGIASDTQYF. The CDR3, as DNA: TGTGCCAGCAGCGTTGGAATAGCGTCGGATACGCAGTATTTT. J is TRBJ2-3 and V is TRBV7-2, with D possibly being TRBD2 (5 bases). This CDR3 has 14 residues. Germline CDR1 is SGHTA and CDR2 is FQGNSA. Trimming stripped 5 bases from V and 6 bases from J, with 15 bases between.

This rearrangement joins TRBV10-1 to TRBJ1-4; tentative D call: TRBD1 (5 bases). CDR3 length: 15 amino acids. Germline V gene data show CDR1 as WNHNN and CDR2 as SYGVQD (reference sequence). V was shortened by 0 bases and J by 7 bases, with 12 bases between the two germline ends. CDR3 amino acids: CASSESSRVVEKLFF. CDR3 DNA sequence: TGCGCCAGCAGTGAGTCGAGCAGGGTAGTTGAAAAACTGTTTTTT.

The chain recombines TRBV6-2 or TRBV6-3 with TRBJ1-2; D perhaps matches TRBD1 (6 bases). This CDR3 has 15 residues. From germline, CDR1 is MNHEY and CDR2 SVGEGT. The V end was cut by 2 bases, the J end by 2 bases, with 12 bases between. Here the CDR3 reads CASSYPPDRNYGYTF. The DNA of the CDR3 is TGTGCCAGCAGTTACCCGCCGGACAGAAACTATGGCTACACCTTC.

This chain connects TRBV7-3 to TRBJ1-6; D uncertain. Trimming pared 8 bases from V and 2 bases from J, leaving 19 bases between. The CDR3 sequence is 17 residues long. Germline CDR1 is SGHTA and CDR2 is FQGTGA. The CDR3 sequence is CASQTLRVWAYNSPLHF. DNA for the CDR3: TGTGCCAGCCAGACATTGAGGGTATGGGCCTATAATTCACCCCTCCACTTT. Together with reference TRBV7-3 and TRBJ1-6, the CDR3 gives the full variable domain: GAGVSQTPSNKVTEKGKYVELRCDPISGHTALYWYRQSLGQGPEFLIYFQGTGAADDSGLPNDRFFAVRPEGSVSTLKIQRTERGDSAVYLCASQTLRVWAYNSPLHFGNGTRLTVT.

This clone has a single count. The rearrangement uses TRBV5-1 and TRBJ1-6; 7 nucleotides match TRBD1. CDR3 length: 15 residues. Germline values: CDR1 SGHRS, CDR2 YFSETQ. With V trimmed by 1 base and J by 8 bases, 6 bases remained unmatched. The CDR3 spells CASSLSQGGYSPLHF. The CDR3 DNA is TGCGCCAGCAGCTTGTCCCAGGGGGGATATTCACCCCTCCACTTT.

This CDR3 reads CARPKGGPDTQYF. The DNA for the CDR3 is TGTGCCAGACCAAAAGGGGGCCCAGATACGCAGTATTTT. The J gene is TRBJ2-3, the V gene TRBV7-6; 7 bases fit TRBD1. Germline lookup yields CDR1 SGHVS and CDR2 FNYEAQ. The CDR3 contains 13 residues. Trimming at V came to 9 bases and at J to 4 bases, leaving 7 bases not matched to a gene. The variable domain in full, completed from reference TRBV7-6 and TRBJ2-3, reads GAGVSQSPRYKVTKRGQDVALRCDPISGHVSLYWYRQALGQGPEFLTYFNYEAQQDKSGLPNDRFSAERPEGSISTLTIQRTEQRDSAMYRCARPKGGPDTQYFGPGTRLTVL.

Only a few counts were recorded for this clone. One end of the junction does not line up with germline, which may come from a read error. The chain's CDR3 is CSAQGRGTPLF. CDR3 nucleotide sequence: TGCAGTGCTCAAGGCAGGGGGACGCCGCTCTTC. The V and J genes are TRBV20-1 and TRBJ1-2, with 7 positions matching TRBD1. CDR3 length equals 11 residues. Germline CDR1 is DFQATT and CDR2 is SNEGSKA (reference sequence).

The CDR3 sequence: CASSLRQGAAEQFF. CDR3 DNA sequence: TGTGCCAGCAGCTTGAGACAGGGCGCCGCTGAGCAGTTCTTC. The V gene is TRBV7-9, the J gene TRBJ2-1; 7 bases align to TRBD1. The V and J ends lost 3 bases and 9 bases, in that order; junction bases with no gene match: 8. CDR3 length equals 14 residues. Germline V gene sequence: CDR1 SEHNR, CDR2 FQNEAQ (reference sequence).

The chain joins TRBV6-5 to TRBJ2-7; 9 bases line up with TRBD2. The V and J ends lost 7 bases and 2 bases, in that order; junction bases with no gene match: 9. Germline CDR1 reads MNHEY; CDR2 reads SVGAGI. CDR3 size: 15 residues. The CDR3 here is CASNLVTSGPYEQYF. The CDR3 bases are TGTGCCAGCAACTTAGTGACTAGCGGTCCCTACGAGCAGTACTTC.

As DNA, the CDR3 is TGCAGCGTTTCCGACGGTTCAGATGAGCAGTTCTTC. It translates to CSVSDGSDEQFF. V is TRBV29-1 and J is TRBJ2-1; D not resolved. V shed 5 bases and J shed 8 bases, with 13 bases lying between them. The CDR3 is made up of 12 amino acids. Germline CDR1 is SQVTM and CDR2 is ANQGSEA.

The chain couples TRBV27 to TRBJ2-6; D is unresolved. Germline CDR1 is MNHEY and CDR2 is SMNVEV (reference sequence). V was trimmed by 3 bases and J by 0 bases, leaving 6 bases between them. There are 15 residues in the CDR3. CDR3 coding DNA: TGTGCCAGCAGTTTTAGGCTCTCTGGGGCCAACGTCCTGACTTTC. Its protein is CASSFRLSGANVLTF.

The chain joins TRBV4-2 to TRBJ2-1; TRBD2 matches at 13 bases. The length of the CDR3 is 19 residues. Germline V gives CDR1 LGHNA, CDR2 YNFKEQ. V lost 4 bases, J lost 2 bases, and 11 bases stayed unmatched. CDR3 in DNA: TGTGCCAGCAGCCGAGACCCCGGGACTAGCGGGGCCACCTACAATGAGCAGTTCTTC. Amino acids: CASSRDPGTSGATYNEQFF.